These T cell receptor beta chains were read from a single sample in a study of T cells in Graves' hyperthyroidism and ophthalmopathy. From the multiplex PCR reads, TCRdb called clonotypes with MiXCR, one entry per CDR3 protein. The sample has around 500,000 distinct CDR3 sequences, 12% to 15% seen once. Sequencing was carried out using blood. These receptors originate from a middle-aged woman with Graves' hyperthyroidism. The CDR3 runs from the conserved cysteine through the conserved F or W. The D gene is left open where the match is weak. Only some rows state a clone size, as once, few, many or a class for expanded clones.

cdr3_nt,cdr3_aa,d_call,j_call,v_call,clone_size
TGTGCCAGCAGCCCCGACAGGTACAATCAGCCCCAGCATTTT,CASSPDRYNQPQHF,.,TRBJ1-5,TRBV11-2,many
TGTGCCAGCAGCGTAGGCAGGGACGGTGACGAGCAGTACTTC,CASSVGRDGDEQYF,.,TRBJ2-7,TRBV9,.
TGTGCCAGCAGTTGGGGGGGACTCCTTAACTATGGCTACACCTTC,CASSWGGLLNYGYTF,.,TRBJ1-2,TRBV27,many
TGTGCCAGCAGCAACTCGGGAGTCTCTGGAAACACCATATATTTT,CASSNSGVSGNTIYF,.,TRBJ1-3,TRBV11-3,many
TGTGCCAGCCTCCGGGGGGGGGAAGAGACCCAGTACTTC,CASLRGGEETQYF,TRBD2,TRBJ2-5,TRBV12-3/TRBV12-4,many
TGTGCCAGCAGCCAAGATCTAGCAGGTACGGGCTACGAGCAGTACTTC,CASSQDLAGTGYEQYF,.,TRBJ2-7,TRBV3-1,many
TGTGCCAGTAGTATGCGGCAGGGGAATAGCAATCAGCCCCAGCATTTT,CASSMRQGNSNQPQHF,.,TRBJ1-5,TRBV19,few
TGTGCCAGCAGTTTCCTTGGGGGGTCCCACAATGAGCAGTTCTTC,CASSFLGGSHNEQFF,.,TRBJ2-1,TRBV28,many
TGTGCCTGGTCGACAGGGGGCGCGGGTAATTCACCCCTCCACTTT,CAWSTGGAGNSPLHF,TRBD1,TRBJ1-6,TRBV30,once
TGTGCCAGCCATGAGGGTGTTCCTGGAAACACCATATATTTT,CASHEGVPGNTIYF,.,TRBJ1-3,TRBV18,many
TGCGCCAGCAGCCAAGGTGGGGCATCTAACACTGAAGCTTTCTTT,CASSQGGASNTEAFF,.,TRBJ1-1,TRBV4-1,many
TGTGCCAGCAGTTTGGGGACTAGCGAGACTGGTGAGCAGTTCTTC,CASSLGTSETGEQFF,TRBD2,TRBJ2-1,TRBV12-3/TRBV12-4,few
TGCGCCAGCAGCCAAGATCCGGGGGCCTACGAGCAGTACTTC,CASSQDPGAYEQYF,.,TRBJ2-7,TRBV4-1,.
TGTGCCTGGAGGAGAAAAGGGACAGGGGGTCAGCCCCAGCATTTT,CAWRRKGTGGQPQHF,TRBD1,TRBJ1-5,TRBV30,.
TGTGCCAGCAGCTCCGTGGGTAGCCTCTACACAGATACGCAGTATTTT,CASSSVGSLYTDTQYF,.,TRBJ2-3,TRBV7-2,many
TGTGCCAGCAGCGTACTAGTAGACACTGAAGCTTTCTTT,CASSVLVDTEAFF,.,TRBJ1-1,TRBV9,.
TGTGCCAGCAGCCAAGGAGCGGGAGTTAACACCGGGGAGCTGTTTTTT,CASSQGAGVNTGELFF,TRBD2,TRBJ2-2,TRBV3-1,.
TGTGCCAGCAGGGGGAGAAGCGGGGAGCTGTTTTTT,CASRGRSGELFF,.,TRBJ2-2,TRBV11-3,few
TGCAGTGCTAGTAGGCTAGCTGACTCGTCCTACGAGCAGTACTTC,CSASRLADSSYEQYF,.,TRBJ2-7,TRBV20-1,few
TGTGCCAGCAGCCCCGACAGGGACTCTGGGGCCAACGTCCTGACTTTC,CASSPDRDSGANVLTF,TRBD1,TRBJ2-6,TRBV28,many
TGCGCCAGCAGCTTGCAGCAGTCCACAGATACGCAGTATTTT,CASSLQQSTDTQYF,.,TRBJ2-3,TRBV5-1,many
TGTGCCAGCAGTACCCCGGGACGGAACAATGAGCAGTTCTTC,CASSTPGRNNEQFF,.,TRBJ2-1,TRBV27,many
TGTGCCACCTTTCGGGGGCAGGACACCGGGGAGCTGTTTTTT,CATFRGQDTGELFF,.,TRBJ2-2,TRBV12-3/TRBV12-4,many
TGTGCCAGCAGATTAAGGGAAGACAGAAACACTGAAGCTTTCTTT,CASRLREDRNTEAFF,.,TRBJ1-1,TRBV2,.
TGCAGTGCTGGTGGGGGGCCTAAGTCCTCTAATGAGCAGTTCTTC,CSAGGGPKSSNEQFF,.,TRBJ2-1,TRBV20-1,.
TGTGCCAGCAGCCCAGGAGTTCCGGGACTAGCGGACACCGGGGAGCTGTTTTTT,CASSPGVPGLADTGELFF,TRBD2,TRBJ2-2,TRBV6-1,many